These 18 T cell receptor beta chains were sequenced from one sample in a study of T cells after yellow fever vaccination. A single record per CDR3 protein comes from TCRdb applying MiXCR to the 5' RACE reads. The sample holds 300,000 to 400,000 distinct CDR3 sequences, 8.7% seen once. This specimen was PBMCs, taken on the day of the first yellow fever vaccination. These receptors all stem from a man younger than 35 who received the YFV17D yellow fever vaccine.

The rearrangement joins TRBV12-3 or TRBV12-4 to TRBJ1-4; 9 nucleotides agree with TRBD1. Trimming cost V 3 bases and J 12 bases; bases outside gene matches: 20. CDR3 length: 18 residues. The CDR3 nucleotides are TGTGCCAGCAGTTTTTGGGTTCGGCTCGGACAGGGGCCCGAGGAACTGTTTTTT. Protein: CASSFWVRLGQGPEELFF.

This clonotype was observed many times. The chain couples TRBV4-1 to TRBJ2-3; D gene ambiguous. The CDR3 has 13 amino acids. The germline gives CDR1 MGHRA, CDR2 YSYEKL. V dropped 0 bases and J dropped 6 bases, with 7 bases sitting between them. The CDR3 DNA follows: TGCGCCAGCAGCCAAGATGGTACCGATACGCAGTATTTT. It specifies CASSQDGTDTQYF.

This sequence joins TRBV3-1 and TRBJ2-3; 9 nucleotides match TRBD2. CDR3 size: 16 residues. V was pared by 1 base and J by 2 bases, with 4 bases of the junction left unmatched. CDR1 is LGHDT and CDR2 is YNNKEL in the germline V gene (reference sequence). This chain's CDR3 is CASSQVAGGVTDTQYF. DNA for the CDR3: TGTGCCAGCAGCCAAGTGGCGGGGGGGGTCACAGATACGCAGTATTTT.

The chain links TRBV4-2 to TRBJ2-4; D is ambiguous. Trimming shortened V by 4 bases and J by 0 bases, and 19 bases separated the two germline ends. The CDR3 contains 18 residues. Germline CDR1 LGHNA, CDR2 YNFKEQ. The CDR3 region is CASSPTRPYALAKNIQYF. As DNA, the CDR3 is TGTGCCAGCAGCCCAACGCGACCTTATGCGTTAGCCAAAAACATTCAGTACTTC.

This clonotype was observed many times. This chain links TRBV5-1 with TRBJ2-7, with a weak D call TRBD1 (5 bases). Trimming removed 4 bases from V and 1 base from J, with 9 bases in between. Germline V gives CDR1 SGHRS, CDR2 YFSETQ. This CDR3 spans 13 amino acids. The CDR3 loop is CASSPDSSYEQYV. The CDR3 DNA follows: TGCGCCAGCAGCCCCGACAGTTCCTACGAGCAGTACGTC.

The chain has TRBV5-4 and TRBJ2-5, with 13 bases that match TRBD2. The CDR3 is 15 amino acids. Trimming removed 2 bases from V and 4 bases from J; junction bases left unmatched: 2. Germline CDR1 SGHNT, CDR2 YYREEE (reference sequence). The CDR3 DNA reads as TGTGCCAGCAGCTTTACTAGCGGGGGGGCAGAGACCCAGTACTTC. Translating gives CASSFTSGGAETQYF.

This sequence joins TRBV28 and TRBJ1-2; 7 positions match TRBD1. Germline V gene data show CDR1 as MDHEN and CDR2 as SYDVKM. V was clipped by 7 bases and J by 3 bases; unmatched bases: 8. This CDR3 contains 14 residues. CDR3 sequence (DNA): TGTGCCAGCACCTACACAGGGGTGGACTATGGCTACACCTTC. This encodes CASTYTGVDYGYTF.

The V call is TRBV4-3, the J call TRBJ2-2, with 7 bases matching TRBD1. The germline V gene has CDR1 LGHNA and CDR2 YSLEER. The CDR3 has 19 amino acids. V trimming: 0 bases; J trimming: 6 bases; junction bases outside the gene matches: 16. In DNA, the CDR3 is TGCGCCAGCAGCCAAGATGGGGGACAGCCACGACCCCACGCCGGGGAGCTGTTTTTT. Translation gives CASSQDGGQPRPHAGELFF.

In this sample, this clonotype turned up many times. The chain has TRBV7-2 and TRBJ2-5; TRBD1 matches 8 bases. With V trimmed by 4 bases and J by 6 bases, 13 bases remained unmatched. The germline V gene encodes CDR1 SGHTA and CDR2 FQGNSA. The CDR3 consists of 16 residues. The CDR3 nucleotides read TGTGCCAGCAGCTCCCCGCGGACAGGGATTGGAAAGACCCAGTACTTC. As protein: CASSSPRTGIGKTQYF.

This clonotype was seen a few times. The chain links TRBV12-5 to TRBJ1-4; possible D gene TRBD1, 5 bases. CDR3 length equals 18 residues. Germline values: CDR1 LGHNT, CDR2 FRNRAP. V lost 1 base and J 4 bases, leaving 19 bases between the germline ends. As DNA, the CDR3 is TGTGCTAGTGGTTTGGACCGGGACCCAAACCCCCTTAATGAAAAACTGTTTTTT. This sequence encodes CASGLDRDPNPLNEKLFF. The whole variable domain, filled in from reference TRBV12-5 and TRBJ1-4, reads DARVTQTPRHKVTEMGQEVTMRCQPILGHNTVFWYRQTMMQGLELLAYFRNRAPLDDSGMPKDRFSAEMPDATLATLKIQPSEPRDSAVYFCASGLDRDPNPLNEKLFFGSGTQLSVL.

This clonotype was picked up a small number of times. The chain carries TRBV6-2 or TRBV6-3 and TRBJ2-7; possible D gene TRBD1, 5 bases. This CDR3 is 13 amino acids long. V dropped 5 bases and J dropped 0 bases, with 8 bases sitting between them. Germline assignment: CDR1 MNHEY and CDR2 SVGEGT. CDR3 residues: CASSPQASYEQYF. The CDR3 DNA is TGTGCCAGCAGTCCACAGGCCTCCTACGAGCAGTACTTC.

A few counts support this clonotype. The V and J genes are TRBV6-2 or TRBV6-3 and TRBJ1-5, with D unresolved. V lost 4 bases to trimming and J lost 3 bases, with 7 bases between them. The CDR3 runs to 13 residues. Germline V gene lookup returns CDR1 MNHEY and CDR2 SVGEGT. In DNA, the CDR3 is TGTGCCAGCAGTTCAGTCCCCAATCAGCCCCAGCATTTT. Translated, it gives CASSSVPNQPQHF.

This chain links TRBV13 with TRBJ2-3; tentatively, D is TRBD1 or TRBD2 (5 bases each). The CDR3 has 15 residues. Germline-derived CDR1 and CDR2 are PRHDT and FYEKMQ (reference sequence). Trimming removed 5 bases at V and 0 bases at J, with 12 bases between. CDR3 loop: CASSPYRDSTDTQYF. CDR3 in DNA: TGTGCCAGCAGCCCGTACCGGGACAGCACAGATACGCAGTATTTT. The whole variable domain, filled in from reference TRBV13 and TRBJ2-3, reads AAGVIQSPRHLIKEKRETATLKCYPIPRHDTVYWYQQGPGQDPQFLISFYEKMQSDKGSIPDRFSAQQFSDYHSELNMSSLELGDSALYFCASSPYRDSTDTQYFGPGTRLTVL.

This clonotype was counted ten times or more. The rearrangement joins TRBV7-9 to TRBJ2-3, with 9 bases identical to TRBD2. V lost 5 bases to trimming and J lost 1 base; unmatched junction nucleotides: 7. The CDR3 consists of 16 residues. Germline CDR1 and CDR2: SEHNR and FQNEAQ (reference sequence). The CDR3 bases are TGTGCCAGCAGCCCCCCGATAGCGGGGGGCACAGATACGCAGTATTTT. Its translation: CASSPPIAGGTDTQYF.

This chain links TRBV6-1 with TRBJ1-2, with 7 bases fitting TRBD1. V trimming: 10 bases; J trimming: 2 bases; junction bases outside the gene matches: 7. The CDR3 is 13 residues long. Looked up from germline, CDR1 is MNHNS and CDR2 is SASEGT. CDR3 sequence: CATGGTENYGYTF. CDR3 in DNA: TGTGCCACCGGCGGGACAGAGAACTATGGCTACACCTTC.

In its sample, this clonotype was seen a few times. V and J are TRBV12-3 or TRBV12-4 and TRBJ2-7; possible D gene TRBD1, 5 bases. The ends were cut back, 7 bases at V and 6 bases at J, with 13 bases in the middle. This CDR3 spans 12 amino acids. CDR3 nucleotides: TGTGCCAGCACCTCAAGTAGGGGCGAGCAGTACTTC. As protein: CASTSSRGEQYF.

The table lists this clonotype with a few counts. The chain couples TRBV5-4 to TRBJ2-7; TRBD1 matches at 7 bases. Germline lookup yields CDR1 SGHNT and CDR2 YYREEE (reference sequence). The CDR3 consists of 14 residues. V lost 0 bases to trimming and J lost 7 bases; unmatched junction nucleotides: 7. The CDR3 DNA reads TGTGCCAGCAGCTTGGACAGGGGAAGACTAGAGCAGTACTTC. Amino acid sequence: CASSLDRGRLEQYF. The full variable domain, in which reference TRBV5-4 and TRBJ2-7 provide the parts outside the CDR3, is ETGVTQSPTHLIKTRGQQVTLRCSSQSGHNTVSWYQQALGQGPQFIFQYYREEENGRGNFPPRFSGLQFPNYSSELNVNALELDDSALYLCASSLDRGRLEQYFGPGTRLTVT.

This clonotype was counted a few times. This rearrangement joins TRBV20-1 to TRBJ2-5; D is possibly TRBD2 (5 bases). Germline loops: CDR1 DFQATT, CDR2 SNEGSKA (reference sequence). The CDR3 has 14 residues. V was pared by 6 bases and J by 5 bases, with 19 bases between. The CDR3 nucleotides are TGCAGTGCCCCCCTGGGCTATAGGAGGGAGACCCAGTACTTC. Its translation: CSAPLGYRRETQYF.